The 7 T cell receptor beta chains below were found in one sample sequenced in a study of T-cell memory formation after mild COVID-19. MiXCR was run by TCRdb on the 5' RACE reads, yielding one entry per CDR3 protein. The sample lists around 190,000 distinct CDR3 sequences, around a sixth occurring once. Sequences were obtained from PBMCs or a T cell subset sorted from them (not recorded which). All receptors come from a man younger than 35 who had mild COVID-19 (a few samples of this study predate the infection). Cell type and time point are not known.

V gene TRBV7-2 combines with J gene TRBJ1-5; 11 bases are a match to TRBD1. Germline V lookup: CDR1 SGHTA, CDR2 FQGNSA. With 1 base clipped from V and 7 bases from J, the junction kept 3 bases outside the gene matches. The length of the CDR3 is 15 residues. The CDR3 DNA reads TGTGCCAGCAGCTTAGGGGGACAGGGGGTACAGCCCCAGCATTTT. Translated, it gives CASSLGGQGVQPQHF. Supplemented by reference TRBV7-2 and TRBJ1-5, the full variable domain reads GAGVSQSPSNKVTEKGKDVELRCDPISGHTALYWYRQSLGQGLEFLIYFQGNSAPDKSGLPSDRFSAERTGGSVSTLTIQRTQQEDSAVYLCASSLGGQGVQPQHFGDGTRLSIL.

This clonotype turned up a few times. This chain connects TRBV12-3 or TRBV12-4 to TRBJ2-3; 7 bases match TRBD2. This CDR3 has 12 amino acids. Trimming took 7 bases from V and 7 from J; bases not matched to a gene: 5. CDR3 nucleotides: TGTGCCAGCACTGGGGGGGGAAATACGCAGTATTTT. It encodes CASTGGGNTQYF.

This chain joins TRBV20-1 and TRBJ2-1, with a tentative D call TRBD2 (6 bases). This CDR3 comprises 15 residues. CDR1 and CDR2 from the germline V gene are DFQATT and SNEGSKA (reference sequence). Trimming took 0 bases from V and 4 from J, leaving 13 bases between them. In nucleotides, the CDR3 is TGCAGTGCTAGAGACTTACGGGGGATTTACAATGAGCAGTTCTTC. Translated: CSARDLRGIYNEQFF.

The rearrangement joins TRBV12-5 to TRBJ1-2; D remains ambiguous. The CDR3 is 12 residues long. CDR1 LGHNT and CDR2 FRNRAP come from the germline V gene. Trimming took off 2 bases at V and 10 bases at J, with 11 bases between the two ends. The CDR3 nucleotides are TGTGCTAGTGGTTTGAATGGCCAGTCCTACACCTTC. Encoded protein: CASGLNGQSYTF.

The chain is built from TRBV4-3 and TRBJ2-1, with a possible D match to TRBD1 (6 bases). The CDR3 loop spans 15 amino acids. V shed 5 bases and J shed 0 bases, with 11 bases lying between them. Germline V gene data show CDR1 as LGHNA and CDR2 as YSLEER. CDR3 region: CASSTNRASYNEQFF. The CDR3 bases are TGCGCCAGCAGCACGAACAGGGCCTCCTACAATGAGCAGTTCTTC.

This clonotype was recorded a few times. V gene TRBV12-3 or TRBV12-4 combines with J gene TRBJ2-1; possibly TRBD2 for D (6 bases). This CDR3 is built from 14 residues. V was clipped by 3 bases and J by 4 bases, with 10 bases between them. CDR3 nucleotides: TGTGCCAGCAGTTTGCTGGGGGGTTACAATGAGCAGTTCTTC. This codes for CASSLLGGYNEQFF.

This clonotype turned up a few times. The chain combines TRBV15 with TRBJ2-5; D is unclear. Trimming shortened V by 5 bases and J by 0 bases, and 10 bases separated the two germline ends. CDR1 and CDR2 (germline): LNHNV, YYDKDF (reference sequence). The CDR3 is made up of 14 amino acids. Here the CDR3 DNA reads TGTGCCACCAGCTTAGACCCACACCAAGAGACCCAGTACTTC. Amino acids: CATSLDPHQETQYF.